This T cell receptor beta chain was retrieved from a study of T cell repertoires in cytomegalovirus infection. Study results and limitations: Dominating the ex vivo response were HLA-C-restricted CMV-specific TCR beta clonotypes.

This clonotype came up many times. Its antigen is undetermined. MiXCR was run by TCRdb on the reads, yielding one entry per CDR3 protein. The sample holds tens of thousands of distinct CDR3 sequences, around 28% seen once. This CDR3 is built from 15 residues. Germline CDR1 SGHTA, CDR2 FQGNSA. V dropped 5 bases and J dropped 2; count of bases not matched to a gene: 6. The sequence was collected from a human donor in good health (CMV status not recorded). Some clones in this sample may be carry-over from other donors' samples. The specimen comprised CD8+ T cells from cultured PBMCs, sampled from culture after CMV antigen stimulation. The chain employs TRBV7-2 and TRBJ2-7, with 10 bases that match TRBD2. CDR3 sequence: CASSSSGGSTYEQYF. The CDR3 DNA reads as TGTGCCAGCAGCAGTAGCGGGGGGTCGACCTACGAGCAGTACTTC.